What follows is one T cell receptor (beta chain) and its context. Its cognate antigen is unknown. The data stem from a study of post-analysis software for immune sequencing data. TCR beta libraries were prepared from cDNA with unique molecular identifiers. Once about 0.95 to 10 million T cells were used, a few hundred thousand cDNA molecules resulted. TCRdb redid the calling of the PCR reads with MiXCR, one entry per CDR3 protein. The sample lists roughly 200,000 distinct CDR3 sequences; 29% were seen once. Regarding the study as a whole: Samples sharing a preparation batch grouped tightly together when assessed by F measure. Significantly decreased normalized Chao1 diversity was recorded for multiple sclerosis patients relative to controls. Among roughly 5 TRBV segments more frequent in patients than controls were TRBV5-6, TRBV5-1 and TRBV20-1.

CDR3 length equals 14 residues. Trimming left V 7 bases short and J 11 bases short, with 26 bases between. Germline V lookup: CDR1 DFQATT, CDR2 SNEGSKA (reference sequence). The source of this sequence is a girl under 18 with multiple sclerosis. V is TRBV20-1 and J is TRBJ2-5; the D gene is possibly TRBD2 (7 bases). Sequenced: blood. The CDR3 reads CSGGGASGNNEQYF. The CDR3 bases are TGCAGTGGAGGGGGGGCTAGCGGAAACAATGAGCAGTACTTC.